The 25 T cell receptor beta chains in this list originate from one sample, sequenced in a study of cytomegalovirus exposure and HLA in healthy donors. TCRdb keeps only in-frame clones here, not all; method: immunoSEQ multiplex PCR. The sample consists of about 200,000 clones, roughly 91% of them appearing once. Specimen: PBMCs. Receptor source: a woman under 30 in good health and CMV-seropositive.

The chain uses TRBV2 and TRBJ2-5; D is unresolved. Trimming took off 1 base at V and 5 bases at J, with 17 bases between the two ends. Germline CDR1 reads SNHLY; CDR2 reads FYNNEI. The CDR3 has 16 amino acids. The chain's CDR3 is CASSEDGFLRRETQYF. CDR3 DNA: TGTGCCAGCAGTGAAGATGGCTTCCTAAGGCGGGAGACCCAGTACTTC.

The chain combines TRBV28 with TRBJ2-1, with 9 bases fitting TRBD1. CDR3 length: 16 residues. The V gene's germline CDR1 is MDHEN and CDR2 SYDVKM. Trimming at V came to 4 bases and at J to 7 bases, leaving 11 bases not matched to a gene. The CDR3 nucleotides read TGTGCCAGCAGTTCTTACCGGGACAGGGTGCGAAATGAGCAGTTCTTC. Residues: CASSSYRDRVRNEQFF.

The chain has TRBV6-6 and TRBJ2-4, with 8 bases aligning to TRBD2. This CDR3 comprises 14 residues. The V and J ends lost 9 bases and 7 bases, in that order; junction bases with no gene match: 11. Germline V gene lookup returns CDR1 MNHNY and CDR2 SVGAGI (reference sequence). As DNA, the CDR3 is TGTGCCAGTTTGGGCGCCGGGGGGGGGAACATTCAGTACTTC. Translating gives CASLGAGGGNIQYF.

The rearrangement uses TRBV7-6 and TRBJ1-4; D might be TRBD1 (5 bases). There are 14 residues in the CDR3. The V and J ends lost 4 bases and 7 bases respectively, with 13 bases between them. Germline CDR1 SGHVS, CDR2 FNYEAQ. The CDR3 region has the DNA TGTGCCAGCAGCTGGCGGGGGATAGGTGAAAAACTGTTTTTT. Translating gives CASSWRGIGEKLFF.

The V and J genes are TRBV4-1 and TRBJ2-1; D is undetermined. The germline V gene encodes CDR1 MGHRA and CDR2 YSYEKL. CDR3 size: 14 residues. V was clipped by 1 base and J by 8 bases, with 12 bases between them. CDR3 loop: CASSQVILLDEQFF. The DNA for the CDR3 is TGCGCCAGCAGCCAAGTAATATTACTGGATGAGCAGTTCTTC.

The CDR3 spells CSASPGKPQHF. CDR3 bases: TGCAGTGCCTCTCCGGGTAAGCCCCAGCATTTT. The chain has TRBV20-1 and TRBJ1-5; D unclear. The length of the CDR3 is 11 residues. V lost 6 bases and J 8 bases, leaving 11 bases between the germline ends. Germline CDR1 and CDR2: DFQATT and SNEGSKA (reference sequence).

This rearrangement joins TRBV6-5 to TRBJ2-5; TRBD2 matches at 11 bases. Trimming at V came to 0 bases and at J to 6 bases, leaving 6 bases not matched to a gene. This CDR3 has 16 amino acids. From germline, CDR1 is MNHEY and CDR2 SVGAGI. The CDR3 DNA follows: TGTGCCAGCAGTTACTCGAACCTAGCGGGAGGACAGACCCAGTACTTC. Translating it yields CASSYSNLAGGQTQYF.

This clone was picked up one time. The rearrangement joins TRBV9 to TRBJ2-2; maybe TRBD1 (6 bases). CDR3 length: 15 residues. V was clipped by 3 bases and J by 1 base, with 10 bases between them. Germline CDR1 is SGDLS and CDR2 is YYNGEE. CDR3 DNA sequence: TGTGCCAGCAGCGACGACAGGAAGAACACCGGGGAGCTGTTTTTT. As protein: CASSDDRKNTGELFF. Looking up the rest from reference TRBV9 and TRBJ2-2 gives the full variable domain: DSGVTQTPKHLITATGQRVTLRCSPRSGDLSVYWYQQSLDQGLQFLIQYYNGEERAKGNILERFSAQQFPDLHSELNLSSLELGDSALYFCASSDDRKNTGELFFGEGSRLTVL.

The V gene is TRBV4-1, the J gene TRBJ2-5; TRBD1 matches at 7 bases. Germline V gene lookup returns CDR1 MGHRA and CDR2 YSYEKL. Trimming cost V 0 bases and J 3 bases; bases outside gene matches: 4. The CDR3 has 15 residues. This CDR3 is CASSQEGGTEETQYF. CDR3 bases: TGCGCCAGCAGCCAAGAGGGTGGGACAGAAGAGACCCAGTACTTC.

The chain employs TRBV28 and TRBJ1-5; D is unresolved. V gave up 3 bases and J gave up 4 bases, with 7 bases separating them. In germline, CDR1 is MDHEN, CDR2 SYDVKM. CDR3 size: 13 residues. The CDR3 protein is CASSFGINQPQHF. DNA of the CDR3: TGTGCCAGCAGTTTTGGCATAAATCAGCCCCAGCATTTT.

This clone was counted only a few times. This sequence joins TRBV27 and TRBJ2-7; TRBD2 agrees at 7 bases. This CDR3 has 14 amino acids. Germline V gene lookup returns CDR1 MNHEY and CDR2 SMNVEV (reference sequence). The junction had 5 bases not matched to a gene; V was cut back by 3 bases and J by 3 bases. CDR3 coding DNA: TGTGCCAGCAGTTTTGGGGGACTACGCTACGAGCAGTACTTC. Translating gives CASSFGGLRYEQYF.

This clone came up a few times. This sequence joins TRBV28 and TRBJ1-1; a possible D gene is TRBD1 (6 bases). The germline gives CDR1 MDHEN, CDR2 SYDVKM. V gave up 6 bases and J gave up 3 bases, with 14 bases separating them. The CDR3 loop spans 14 amino acids. The CDR3 sequence is CASRNRGWDTEAFF. CDR3 nucleotides: TGTGCCAGCAGAAATAGGGGGTGGGACACTGAAGCTTTCTTT.

The V and J genes are TRBV10-3 and TRBJ1-3, with D perhaps matching TRBD1 (5 bases). The CDR3 is 16 residues long. Trimming left V 9 bases short and J 1 base short, with 19 bases between. Germline-derived CDR1 and CDR2 are ENHRY and SYGVKD. CDR3 bases: TGTGCCATTAGGGGCAGGGTGCCCGAATCTGGAAACACCATATATTTT. This sequence encodes CAIRGRVPESGNTIYF.

The chain joins TRBV7-2 to TRBJ1-2, with D unclear. V lost 2 bases, J lost 3 bases, and 10 bases lay in between. This CDR3 has 14 residues. CDR1 and CDR2 from the germline V gene are SGHTA and FQGNSA. In DNA form, the CDR3 reads TGTGCCAGCAGCTTATTCCCGCTAGACTATGGCTACACCTTC. It yields the protein CASSLFPLDYGYTF.

J is TRBJ2-1 and V is TRBV29-1, with D unresolved. The CDR3 covers 10 residues. V was pared by 5 bases and J by 6 bases, with 5 bases between. Per germline, CDR1 SQVTM and CDR2 ANQGSEA. The CDR3 region is CSVPINEQFF. In DNA form, the CDR3 reads TGCAGCGTTCCCATCAATGAGCAGTTCTTC.

This clone has only one observation. The V call is TRBV25-1, the J call TRBJ2-3; no firm D call. CDR3 length: 13 residues. CDR1 and CDR2 from the germline V gene are MGHDK and SYGVNS. Between the trimmed V and J ends, which lost 6 bases and 4 bases, there was a span of 11 bases. The CDR3 region is CASSSPVADTQYF. The CDR3 DNA is TGTGCCAGCAGCTCACCAGTGGCAGATACGCAGTATTTT. The full variable domain, with the rest looked up from reference TRBV25-1 and TRBJ2-3, is EADIYQTPRYLVIGTGKKITLECSQTMGHDKMYWYQQDPGMELHLIHYSYGVNSTEKGDLSSESTVSRIRTEHFPLTLESARPSHTSQYLCASSSPVADTQYFGPGTRLTVL.

The J gene is TRBJ1-1, the V gene TRBV28; maybe TRBD1 (5 bases). CDR1 MDHEN and CDR2 SYDVKM come from the germline V gene. V dropped 10 bases and J dropped 6 bases, with 15 bases sitting between them. The CDR3 runs to 12 residues. The CDR3 reads CATLTGLPEAFF. For the CDR3, the DNA is TGTGCCACCCTTACAGGTCTTCCTGAAGCTTTCTTT.

The rearrangement links TRBV19 to TRBJ1-2; no firm D call. CDR3 length: 15 amino acids. The V gene's germline CDR1 is LNHDA and CDR2 SQIVND (reference sequence). Trimming removed 6 bases at V and 1 base at J, with 15 bases between. CDR3 nucleotides: TGTGCCAGTAGCCGATCAGGACTACTTAACTATGGCTACACCTTC. This translates into CASSRSGLLNYGYTF.

This rearrangement joins TRBV9 to TRBJ2-3, with 9 nucleotides matching TRBD2. V was clipped by 0 bases and J by 3 bases; unmatched bases: 17. Looked up from germline, CDR1 is SGDLS and CDR2 is YYNGEE. This CDR3 is built from 20 residues. This CDR3 reads CASSVGALAGRNPLTDTQYF. CDR3 DNA: TGTGCCAGCAGCGTAGGGGCCCTAGCGGGGAGAAATCCTTTAACAGATACGCAGTATTTT.

V is TRBV18 and J is TRBJ2-7, with D perhaps TRBD2 (6 bases). V lost 3 bases and J 5 bases, leaving 8 bases between the germline ends. The CDR3 spans 12 residues. Germline assignment: CDR1 KGHSH and CDR2 LQKENI. CDR3 in amino acids: CASSPPGDEQYF. The CDR3 bases are TGTGCCAGCTCACCGCCGGGAGACGAGCAGTACTTC.

The V call is TRBV7-3, the J call TRBJ2-5; a possible D gene is TRBD2 (5 bases). Germline V CDR1 and CDR2: SGHTA, FQGTGA. This CDR3 region has 17 residues. V dropped 5 bases and J dropped 3 bases, with 22 bases sitting between them. CDR3 region: CASSPLGRGTGKETQYF. CDR3 sequence (DNA): TGTGCCAGCAGCCCATTGGGTCGGGGAACTGGAAAAGAGACCCAGTACTTC.

The V and J genes are TRBV5-6 and TRBJ2-5; tentatively, D is TRBD2 (5 bases). Germline V gene lookup returns CDR1 SGHDT and CDR2 YYEEEE. This CDR3 spans 15 amino acids. V was shortened by 0 bases and J by 5 bases, with 14 bases between the two germline ends. CDR3 protein: CASSLGSNQRETQYF. CDR3 bases: TGTGCCAGCAGCTTGGGGTCCAACCAGCGGGAGACCCAGTACTTC.

The genes are TRBV29-1 and TRBJ2-1, with D possibly TRBD2 on 6 matching bases. The CDR3 length is 15 residues. Germline V CDR1 and CDR2: SQVTM, ANQGSEA. V lost 6 bases, J lost 12 bases, and 27 bases lay in between. The CDR3: CSVQKEAGWPGMQFF. CDR3 nucleotides: TGCAGCGTCCAAAAGGAGGCGGGATGGCCCGGTATGCAGTTCTTC.

The chain carries TRBV14 and TRBJ2-1; 8 bases agree with TRBD2. The germline gives CDR1 SGHDN, CDR2 FVKESK. This CDR3 is built from 11 residues. V was clipped by 10 bases and J by 13 bases; unmatched bases: 9. The CDR3 reads CAIDLSGTQFF. The CDR3 coding sequence is TGTGCCATTGACCTTAGCGGGACTCAGTTCTTC.

This clone has just one count. The chain is built from TRBV4-1 and TRBJ1-2; a possible D gene is TRBD1 (5 bases). The germline CDR1 and CDR2 sequences are MGHRA and YSYEKL. V shed 0 bases and J shed 8 bases, with 13 bases lying between them. The CDR3 loop spans 14 amino acids. DNA of the CDR3: TGCGCCAGCAGCCAAGATCACAGGCTATGGGGCTACACCTTC. Its translation: CASSQDHRLWGYTF.